One sample yielded the 9 T cell receptor beta chains listed below, sequenced in a study of T cells in Graves' hyperthyroidism and ophthalmopathy. Amplification of TCR beta CDR3 regions was performed using RNA transcripts as template. The primer set for the first-round RT-PCR of the TCR CDR3 was HTBI. MiXCR was run by TCRdb on the multiplex PCR reads, yielding one entry per CDR3 protein. The table records a few hundred thousand distinct CDR3 sequences, 21% of them present only once. Sequenced: blood. Source of these receptors: a woman between 50 and 59 years old with Graves' hyperthyroidism.

This clonotype has at least ten counts. This chain uses TRBV3-1 with TRBJ1-1, with D perhaps matching TRBD1 (6 bases). Between the trimmed V and J ends, which lost 8 bases and 5 bases, there was a span of 21 bases. Germline values: CDR1 LGHDT, CDR2 YNNKEL (reference sequence). The CDR3 runs to 15 residues. Here the CDR3 reads CASRNSGTSITEAFF. The CDR3, as DNA: TGTGCCAGCCGTAATTCCGGGACATCCATAACTGAAGCTTTCTTT.

In the case of this clonotype: A much larger clone differs from this one at a single base, so this may be a read error. The chain recombines TRBV28 with TRBJ2-7, with 10 nucleotides matching TRBD1. Germline values: CDR1 MDHEN, CDR2 SYDVKM. This CDR3 has 15 residues. The V gene end was trimmed by 4 bases and the J gene end by 2 bases; junction bases not matched to a gene: 5. The DNA for the CDR3 is TGTGCCAGCAGTTCCCGGGACAGGGGCCCCTACGAGCAGTACTTC. It codes for CASSSRDRGPYEQYF.

This clonotype was observed at least ten times. The chain combines TRBV3-1 with TRBJ1-1, with 8 nucleotides matching TRBD1. CDR1 and CDR2 (germline): LGHDT, YNNKEL (reference sequence). V shed 1 base, J shed 2 bases, and the junction held 3 bases outside the gene matches. The CDR3 spans 15 residues. CDR3 coding DNA: TGTGCCAGCAGCCAAGGGGACAGGAGCAACACTGAAGCTTTCTTT. The encoded protein is CASSQGDRSNTEAFF.

This clonotype was observed a handful of times. The chain joins TRBV20-1 to TRBJ2-7; TRBD2 aligns across 8 bases. Germline trimming cut 0 bases from V and 0 bases from J; bases unmatched to any gene: 4. CDR1 DFQATT and CDR2 SNEGSKA come from the germline V gene (reference sequence). This CDR3 spans 15 amino acids. CDR3 sequence (DNA): TGCAGTGCTAGAGATGCGGGAGGTAGCTCCTACGAGCAGTACTTC. It encodes CSARDAGGSSYEQYF.

This rearrangement joins TRBV19 to TRBJ1-1, with D uncertain. The V gene lost 3 bases and the J gene lost 4 bases, with 12 bases spanning the gap. There are 14 residues in the CDR3. Germline CDR1 LNHDA, CDR2 SQIVND (reference sequence). CDR3 loop: CASSISRRGTEAFF. The CDR3 DNA reads as TGTGCCAGTAGTATTAGTCGTCGTGGCACTGAAGCTTTCTTT.

The chain carries TRBV7-6 and TRBJ2-2, with D hard to call. The V and J ends lost 1 base and 1 base respectively, with 7 bases between them. The germline V gene encodes CDR1 SGHVS and CDR2 FNYEAQ. The CDR3 contains 15 residues. The CDR3 coding sequence is TGTGCCAGCAGCTTAGGGGTGGAGAACACCGGGGAGCTGTTTTTT. Protein product: CASSLGVENTGELFF.

The chain employs TRBV6-2 or TRBV6-3 and TRBJ1-5; D may be TRBD1 (5 bases). This CDR3 has 15 amino acids. V shed 0 bases and J shed 7 bases, with 13 bases lying between them. CDR1 is MNHEY, CDR2 SVGEGT, per germline. This CDR3 reads CASSYSGGEGQPQHF. In DNA form, the CDR3 reads TGTGCCAGCAGTTACTCTGGGGGAGAAGGCCAGCCCCAGCATTTT.

The genes are TRBV7-2 and TRBJ2-2; D not resolved. The CDR3 runs to 12 residues. V gave up 5 bases and J gave up 7 bases, with 8 bases separating them. Germline values: CDR1 SGHTA, CDR2 FQGNSA. The CDR3 spells CASSPIIGELFF. The DNA for the CDR3 is TGTGCCAGCAGCCCAATAATCGGGGAGCTGTTTTTT.

This clonotype has a count of ten or more. The chain couples TRBV28 to TRBJ2-7, with 9 bases aligning to TRBD2. Trimming took 4 bases from V and 2 from J; bases not matched to a gene: 12. The CDR3 has 17 residues. Germline values: CDR1 MDHEN, CDR2 SYDVKM. CDR3 sequence (DNA): TGTGCCAGCAGTTCCGGTGGGGAAGCGGGAGGTACCTACGAGCAGTACTTC. Residues: CASSSGGEAGGTYEQYF.